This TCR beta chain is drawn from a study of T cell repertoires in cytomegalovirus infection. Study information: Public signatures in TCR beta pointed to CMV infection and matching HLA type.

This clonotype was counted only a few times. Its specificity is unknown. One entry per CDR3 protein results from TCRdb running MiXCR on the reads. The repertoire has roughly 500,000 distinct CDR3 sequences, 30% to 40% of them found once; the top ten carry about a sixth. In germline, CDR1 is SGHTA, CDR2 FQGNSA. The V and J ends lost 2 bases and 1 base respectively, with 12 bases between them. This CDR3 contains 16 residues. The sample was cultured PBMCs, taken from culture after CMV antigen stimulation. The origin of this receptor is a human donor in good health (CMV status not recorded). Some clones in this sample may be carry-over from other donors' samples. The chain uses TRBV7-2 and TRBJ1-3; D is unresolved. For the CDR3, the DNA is TGTGCCAGCAGCTTATTTGAGACCACGTCTGGAAACACCATATATTTT. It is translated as CASSLFETTSGNTIYF.